This T cell receptor beta chain was identified in a study of blood T cells in healthy people across ages. Study details: The capture of about one barcoded beta molecule per two T cells was achieved by template switching.

In germline, CDR1 is MNHEY, CDR2 SVGEGT. There are 12 residues in the CDR3. With V trimmed by 6 bases and J by 8 bases, 6 bases remained unmatched. Details on this clonotype: The antigen is unknown.

The authors ran a second PCR of 7 to 11 cycles using a sample-barcoded 5' primer and a J-beta primer mix. TCRdb reprocessed the 5' RACE reads via MiXCR and lists one record per CDR3 protein. The sample holds hundreds of thousands of distinct CDR3 sequences, roughly three fifths seen once. Study outcomes and limitations: More naive CD4+ cells and higher diversity were found in long-lived than in aged donors. Expanded clonotype changes were possibly confounded by unknown donor CMV status.

The receptor was isolated from a man in his sixties in good health. The J gene is TRBJ1-1, the V gene TRBV6-2 or TRBV6-3, with TRBD1 matching over 7 bases. Sequenced input: blood. CDR3 in amino acids: CASSQGVTEAFF. The DNA for the CDR3 is TGTGCCAGCAGCCAGGGGGTCACCGAAGCTTTCTTT.